This is a list of T cell receptor beta chains from one sample in a study of T cell repertoires in cytomegalovirus infection. TCRdb re-called the reads through MiXCR, storing one row per CDR3 protein. Of 150,000 to 200,000 distinct CDR3 sequences listed, roughly 27% were seen once; the top ten hold about 31%. The specimen was PBMCs. The receptors derive from a human donor in good health (CMV status not recorded). Some clones in this sample may be carry-over from other donors' samples. The CDR3 runs from the conserved cysteine through the conserved F or W. D genes are given only for firm matches. For some rows the clone size is stated as once, few or many, or as a class when expanded; others skip it.

abundance,v_gene,len,d_gene,j_gene,CDR3aa,CDR3nt
-,TRBV19,14,-,TRBJ2-4,CASSTPNRQNIQYF,TGTGCCAGTAGTACGCCCAATCGGCAAAACATTCAGTACTTC
few,TRBV7-9,15,TRBD1,TRBJ2-7,CASRSTGAPSYEQYF,TGTGCCAGCAGGTCCACAGGGGCTCCGTCCTACGAGCAGTACTTC
few,TRBV29-1,10,TRBD1,TRBJ2-7,CSVGTAEQYF,TGCAGCGTGGGGACAGCCGAGCAGTACTTC
few,TRBV7-8,16,TRBD2,TRBJ2-7,CASSQRAGGYPYEQYF,TGTGCCAGCAGCCAAAGGGCGGGGGGGTACCCCTACGAGCAGTACTTC
few,TRBV27,16,-,TRBJ1-2,CASSLSKDTGRNGYTF,TGTGCCAGCAGTTTATCGAAGGACACAGGCCGAAATGGCTACACCTTC
many,TRBV7-3,13,-,TRBJ1-2,CASSRRDGYGYTF,TGTGCCAGCAGCCGCCGGGACGGCTATGGCTACACCTTC
many,TRBV7-9,16,TRBD1,TRBJ2-7,CASSPRTGQNSYEQYF,TGTGCCAGCAGCCCCCGGACAGGGCAAAACAGCTACGAGCAGTACTTC
-,TRBV6-2/TRBV6-3,15,-,TRBJ1-5,CASTSDSSGNQPQHF,TGTGCCAGCACCTCGGACAGCTCGGGCAATCAGCCCCAGCATTTT
-,TRBV5-6,15,-,TRBJ1-1,CASTHMGVGFTEAFF,TGTGCCAGCACCCATATGGGGGTTGGCTTCACTGAAGCTTTCTTT
few,TRBV2,14,-,TRBJ1-1,CASSWRTRNTEAFF,TGTGCCAGCAGTTGGCGGACACGGAACACTGAAGCTTTCTTT
few,TRBV9,14,TRBD1,TRBJ2-7,CASSVGTGAYEQYF,TGTGCCAGCAGCGTAGGGACAGGGGCCTACGAGCAGTACTTC
few,TRBV4-2,16,TRBD1,TRBJ1-5,CASSQDNTGGNQPQHF,TGTGCCAGCAGCCAAGATAACACAGGGGGCAATCAGCCCCAGCATTTT
-,TRBV18,15,-,TRBJ1-5,CASSPQGGSNQPQHF,TGTGCCAGCTCACCTCAGGGAGGTAGCAATCAGCCCCAGCATTTT
-,TRBV10-3,15,TRBD1,TRBJ2-7,CAISLTGSSSYEQYF,TGTGCCATCAGTTTGACAGGGTCGAGCTCCTACGAGCAGTACTTC
-,TRBV30,13,-,TRBJ1-1,CAWGGGSSTEAFF,TGTGCCTGGGGGGGTGGAAGTAGCACTGAAGCTTTCTTT
-,TRBV5-5,13,-,TRBJ1-5,CASSLAYDQPQHF,TGTGCCAGCAGCTTGGCATACGATCAGCCCCAGCATTTT
-,TRBV7-9,15,-,TRBJ1-1,CASSLVGGLKTEAFF,TGTGCCAGCAGCTTAGTGGGGGGGCTGAAGACTGAAGCTTTCTTT
few,TRBV6-5,15,TRBD1,TRBJ1-1,CASSYYDPGGTEAFF,TGTGCCAGCAGTTACTATGATCCAGGGGGGACTGAAGCTTTCTTT
few,TRBV12-5,14,-,TRBJ2-3,CASGLWGSTDTQYF,TGTGCTAGTGGTTTGTGGGGAAGCACAGATACGCAGTATTTT
-,TRBV7-9,12,-,TRBJ2-7,CASSNRVFEQYF,TGTGCCAGCAGCAACAGGGTGTTCGAGCAGTACTTC
-,TRBV29-1,14,TRBD1,TRBJ1-1,CSVLLRGTYTEAFF,TGCAGCGTCTTACTCAGGGGGACGTACACTGAAGCTTTCTTT
-,TRBV4-1,14,-,TRBJ1-5,CASSQVGAHQPQHF,TGTGCCAGCAGCCAAGTAGGGGCGCATCAGCCCCAGCATTTT
many,TRBV5-4,17,TRBD1,TRBJ1-1,CASRSLRGDRGRTEAFF,TGTGCCAGCAGATCTCTCCGCGGAGACAGGGGGCGAACTGAAGCTTTCTTT
-,TRBV18,13,TRBD1,TRBJ2-1,CASSRGQGGEQFF,TGTGCCAGCTCACGCGGACAGGGTGGTGAGCAGTTCTTC
-,TRBV12-3/TRBV12-4,16,TRBD1,TRBJ2-3,CASSQTGGKETDTQYF,TGTGCCAGCAGCCAGACAGGGGGTAAAGAAACAGATACGCAGTATTTT
many,TRBV7-2,15,-,TRBJ1-5,CASSPGRGVAQPQHF,TGTGCCAGCAGCCCCGGTCGAGGCGTCGCTCAGCCCCAGCATTTT
-,TRBV7-6,14,TRBD1,TRBJ1-2,CASSQGGGIDGYTF,TGTGCCAGCAGCCAGGGAGGGGGCATCGATGGCTACACCTTC
-,TRBV11-1,16,-,TRBJ1-1,CASSYSSGTLNTEAFF,TGTGCCAGCAGCTATTCTTCCGGGACATTGAACACTGAAGCTTTCTTT
-,TRBV20-1,13,-,TRBJ1-5,CSARTGGWQPQHF,TGCAGTGCCAGAACCGGGGGCTGGCAGCCCCAGCATTTT
-,TRBV2,12,TRBD1,TRBJ2-2,CATGQATGELFF,TGTGCCACGGGACAGGCCACCGGGGAGCTGTTTTTT
-,TRBV29-1,16,TRBD1,TRBJ2-7,CSVESARRTGGYEQYF,TGCAGCGTTGAATCGGCAAGAAGGACAGGGGGCTACGAGCAGTACTTC
few,TRBV2,16,TRBD1,TRBJ1-1,CASSSGTGALNTEAFF,TGTGCCAGCAGCTCCGGGACAGGGGCTTTGAACACTGAAGCTTTCTTT
many,TRBV7-8,14,-,TRBJ2-1,CASSFEGPYNEQFF,TGTGCCAGCAGCTTTGAGGGGCCCTACAATGAGCAGTTCTTC
-,TRBV6-1,14,-,TRBJ1-5,CASSSRQWTQPKHF,TGTGCCAGCAGCTCCAGACAGTGGACTCAGCCTAAGCATTTT
-,TRBV19,12,-,TRBJ2-5,CASSTDLETQYF,TGTGCCAGTAGTACAGATTTGGAGACCCAGTACTTC
-,TRBV14,16,-,TRBJ1-3,CASSPGRGTSGNTIYF,TGTGCCAGCAGCCCAGGGAGAGGGACCTCTGGAAACACCATATATTTT
-,TRBV11-2,11,-,TRBJ1-4,CASSYGEKLFF,TGTGCCAGCAGCTATGGTGAAAAACTGTTTTTT
-,TRBV24-1,14,-,TRBJ2-1,CATSESGPYNEQFF,TGTGCCACCAGTGAATCCGGGCCATACAATGAGCAGTTCTTC
-,TRBV10-3,15,-,TRBJ2-1,CATQERISSYNEQFF,TGTGCCACCCAGGAGCGCATAAGCTCCTACAATGAGCAGTTCTTC
-,TRBV29-1,13,-,TRBJ2-1,CSVDRLTYNEQFF,TGCAGCGTTGACAGGCTGACCTACAATGAGCAGTTCTTC
many,TRBV7-2,15,-,TRBJ2-5,CASSSRGRKWETQYF,TGTGCCAGCAGCTCACGAGGCCGCAAGTGGGAGACCCAGTACTTC
once,TRBV6-2/TRBV6-3,14,-,TRBJ2-1,CASQPRGARNEQFF,TGTGCCAGCCAACCCAGGGGGGCTCGGAATGAGCAGTTCTTC
few,TRBV6-2/TRBV6-3,13,-,TRBJ1-5,CASSYAGNQPQHF,TGTGCCAGCAGTTACGCGGGCAATCAGCCCCAGCATTTT
-,TRBV7-3,13,-,TRBJ1-6,CASSFRRDSPLHF,TGTGCCAGCAGCTTTAGGCGAGACTCACCCCTCCACTTT
many,TRBV2,16,-,TRBJ1-2,CASSESGGGANYGYTF,TGTGCCAGCAGTGAAAGTGGTGGGGGGGCAAACTATGGCTACACCTTC
few,TRBV11-2,15,TRBD2,TRBJ2-3,CASSRSGGASDTQYF,TGTGCCAGCAGCCGTAGCGGGGGGGCCTCAGATACGCAGTATTTT
-,TRBV19,17,-,TRBJ2-6,CASSPLDGSKGANVLTF,TGTGCCAGTAGTCCGTTGGACGGATCGAAGGGGGCCAACGTCCTGACTTTC
many,TRBV20-1,15,-,TRBJ1-6,CSARANQGKGSPLHF,TGCAGTGCTAGGGCGAATCAGGGAAAAGGTTCACCCCTCCACTTT
-,TRBV6-6,12,-,TRBJ1-1,CASSSVSHEAFF,TGTGCCAGCAGTTCGGTTTCCCACGAAGCTTTCTTT
-,TRBV2,16,-,TRBJ1-5,CASSPERGSFNQPQHF,TGTGCCAGCAGTCCCGAAAGAGGGTCTTTCAATCAGCCCCAGCATTTT
few,TRBV7-6,16,TRBD1,TRBJ1-5,CASSSQTGVSNQPQHF,TGTGCCAGCAGCTCTCAGACAGGGGTTAGCAATCAGCCCCAGCATTTT
few,TRBV7-6,14,-,TRBJ2-3,CASSLSRDTDTQYF,TGTGCCAGCAGCTTAAGCAGGGACACAGATACGCAGTATTTT
-,TRBV19,15,-,TRBJ1-4,CASSPLGGQDEKLFF,TGTGCCAGTAGTCCCCTGGGGGGGCAGGATGAAAAACTGTTTTTT
large,TRBV7-2,16,-,TRBJ1-6,CASSLEGRTYNSPLHF,TGTGCCAGCAGCTTGGAGGGGAGGACCTATAATTCACCCCTCCACTTT
many,TRBV7-2,14,TRBD1,TRBJ2-4,CASSLQGVGNIQYF,TGTGCCAGCAGCTTACAGGGGGTTGGAAACATTCAGTACTTC